The 2 T cell receptor beta chains reported below all come from one sample, sequenced in a study of T cell responses to AZD1222 COVID-19 vaccine. TCRdb's copy holds only in-frame clones and misses some; the assay was immunoSEQ multiplex PCR. Among about 130,000 clones listed, about 90% were seen once. The sequences come from peripheral blood, collected on day 0 of AZD1222 vaccination. The receptors derive from an adult in good health.

The CDR3 is CASSQEGMAGADTQYF. The CDR3 DNA reads as TGCGCCAGCAGCCAAGAGGGGATGGCGGGGGCAGATACGCAGTATTTT. This chain links TRBV4-3 with TRBJ2-3; 7 positions agree with TRBD2. The CDR3 is made up of 16 amino acids. Germline V gene data show CDR1 as LGHNA and CDR2 as YSLEER. After removal of 0 bases from V and 4 bases from J, the junction contained 7 bases not matched to a gene.

With respect to this clone: No conserved phenylalanine or tryptophan is present at the end of the CDR3, so a read error is the likely explanation. No DNA is shown, since the ends of the CDR3 on it are uncertain; the CDR3 is the one TCRdb lists. The rearrangement links TRBV10-2 to TRBJ1-2; TRBD1 is taken as the D call from the table, unchecked against the DNA. Germline lookup yields CDR1 WSHSY and CDR2 SAAADI. A total of 12 residues make up the CDR3, ends included. CDR3 residues: CASSDATGHHFA.